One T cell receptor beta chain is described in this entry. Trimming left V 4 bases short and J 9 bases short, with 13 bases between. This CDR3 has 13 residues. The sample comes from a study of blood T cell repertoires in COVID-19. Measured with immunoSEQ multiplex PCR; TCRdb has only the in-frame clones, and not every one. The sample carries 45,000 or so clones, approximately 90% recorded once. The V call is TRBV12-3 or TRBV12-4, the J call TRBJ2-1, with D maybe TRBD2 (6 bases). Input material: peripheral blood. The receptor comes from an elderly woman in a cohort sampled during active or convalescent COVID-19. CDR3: CASSWKEGGEQFF. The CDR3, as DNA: TGTGCCAGCAGTTGGAAGGAGGGCGGTGAGCAGTTCTTC.